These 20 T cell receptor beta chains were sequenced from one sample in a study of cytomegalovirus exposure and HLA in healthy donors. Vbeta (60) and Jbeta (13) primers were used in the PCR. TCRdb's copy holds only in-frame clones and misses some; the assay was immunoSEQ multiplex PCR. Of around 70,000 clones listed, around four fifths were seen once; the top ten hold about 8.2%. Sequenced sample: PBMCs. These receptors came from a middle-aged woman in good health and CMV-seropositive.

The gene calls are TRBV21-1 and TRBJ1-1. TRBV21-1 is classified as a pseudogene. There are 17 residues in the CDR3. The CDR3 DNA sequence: TGTGCCAGCAGCAAAGACCGGGAATGGGATATGAACACTGAAGCTTTCTTT. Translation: CASSKDREWDMNTEAFF.

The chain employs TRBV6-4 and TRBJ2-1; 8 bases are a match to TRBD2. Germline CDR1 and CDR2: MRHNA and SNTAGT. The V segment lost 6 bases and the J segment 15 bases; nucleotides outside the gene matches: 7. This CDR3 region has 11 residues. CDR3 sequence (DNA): TGTGCCAGCAGAGATAGCGGGGTTCTGTTCTTC. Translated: CASRDSGVLFF.

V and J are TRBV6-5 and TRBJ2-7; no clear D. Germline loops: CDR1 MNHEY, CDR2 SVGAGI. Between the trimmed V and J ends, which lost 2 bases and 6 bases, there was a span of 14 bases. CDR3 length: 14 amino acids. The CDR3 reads CASSYVASSREQYF. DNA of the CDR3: TGTGCCAGCAGTTACGTAGCCAGCTCACGCGAGCAGTACTTC.

The CDR3 coding sequence is TGTGCCAGCAGTGAATGGGGCCAGGGGGCTTACGAGCAGTACTTC. Amino acid sequence: CASSEWGQGAYEQYF. The genes are TRBV25-1 and TRBJ2-7, with TRBD1 identical over 8 bases. Trimming removed 1 base from V and 4 bases from J; junction bases left unmatched: 6. The germline gives CDR1 MGHDK, CDR2 SYGVNS. The CDR3 loop spans 15 amino acids.

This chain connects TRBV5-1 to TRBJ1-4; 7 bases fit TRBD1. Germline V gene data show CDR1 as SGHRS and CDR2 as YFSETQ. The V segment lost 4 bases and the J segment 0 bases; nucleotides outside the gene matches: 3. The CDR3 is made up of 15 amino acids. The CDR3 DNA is TGCGCCAGCAGCCTCGGGACAGCAACTAATGAAAAACTGTTTTTT. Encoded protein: CASSLGTATNEKLFF.

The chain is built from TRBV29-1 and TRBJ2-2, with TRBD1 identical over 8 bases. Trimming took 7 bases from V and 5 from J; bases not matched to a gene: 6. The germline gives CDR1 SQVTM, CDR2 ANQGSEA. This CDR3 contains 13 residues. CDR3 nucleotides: TGCAGCGGCCGACAGGGGAGTACCGGGGAGCTGTTTTTT. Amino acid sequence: CSGRQGSTGELFF.

The CDR3 reads CASSSGRPGWDEQFF. The CDR3 coding sequence is TGTGCCAGCAGTTCTGGGAGGCCGGGGTGGGATGAGCAGTTCTTC. This chain joins TRBV6-5 and TRBJ2-1; maybe TRBD2 (6 bases). The CDR3 is made up of 15 amino acids. Per germline, CDR1 MNHEY and CDR2 SVGAGI. V lost 4 bases, J lost 8 bases, and 18 bases lay in between.

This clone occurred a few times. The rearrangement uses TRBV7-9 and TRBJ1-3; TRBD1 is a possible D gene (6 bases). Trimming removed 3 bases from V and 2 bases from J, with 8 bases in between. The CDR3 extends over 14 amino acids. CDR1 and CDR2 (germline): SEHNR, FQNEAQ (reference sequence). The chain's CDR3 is CASSFAGAGNTIYF. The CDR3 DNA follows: TGTGCCAGCAGCTTCGCAGGGGCTGGAAACACCATATATTTT. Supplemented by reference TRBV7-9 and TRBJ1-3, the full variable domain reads DTGVSQNPRHKITKRGQNVTFRCDPISEHNRLYWYRQTLGQGPEFLTYFQNEAQLEKSRLLSDRFSAERPKGSFSTLEIQRTEQGDSAMYLCASSFAGAGNTIYFGEGSWLTVV.

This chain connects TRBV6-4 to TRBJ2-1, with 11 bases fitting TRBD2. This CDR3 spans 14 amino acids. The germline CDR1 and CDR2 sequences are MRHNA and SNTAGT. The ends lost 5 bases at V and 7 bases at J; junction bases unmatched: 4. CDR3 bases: TGTGCCAGCAGTATAGCGGGGGGGCCTAATGAGCAGTTCTTC. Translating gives CASSIAGGPNEQFF.

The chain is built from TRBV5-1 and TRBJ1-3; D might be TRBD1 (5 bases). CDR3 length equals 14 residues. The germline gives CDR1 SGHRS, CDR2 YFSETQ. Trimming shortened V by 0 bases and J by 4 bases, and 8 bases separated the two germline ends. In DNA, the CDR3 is TGCGCCAGCAGCTTGGCCGCAGGGGGAAACACCATATATTTT. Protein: CASSLAAGGNTIYF.

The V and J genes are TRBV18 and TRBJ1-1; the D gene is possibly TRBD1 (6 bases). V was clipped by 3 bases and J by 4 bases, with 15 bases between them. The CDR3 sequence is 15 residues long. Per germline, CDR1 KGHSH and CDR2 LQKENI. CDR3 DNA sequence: TGTGCCAGCTCACCCCCCGGACAGAGGAGCACTGAAGCTTTCTTT. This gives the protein CASSPPGQRSTEAFF.

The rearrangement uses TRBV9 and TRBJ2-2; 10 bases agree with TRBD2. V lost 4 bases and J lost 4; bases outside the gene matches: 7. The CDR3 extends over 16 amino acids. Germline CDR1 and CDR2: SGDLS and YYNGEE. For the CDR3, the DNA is TGTGCCAGCAGCTCGAGCGGGGGGGCCTCCACCGGGGAGCTGTTTTTT. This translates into CASSSSGGASTGELFF.

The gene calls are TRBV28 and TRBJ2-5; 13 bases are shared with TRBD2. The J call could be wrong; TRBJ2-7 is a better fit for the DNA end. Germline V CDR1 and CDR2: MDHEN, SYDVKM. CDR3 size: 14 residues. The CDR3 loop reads CASSTSGGAVEQYF. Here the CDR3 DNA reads TGTGCCAGCAGCACTAGCGGGGGGGCGGTCGAGCAGTACTTC.

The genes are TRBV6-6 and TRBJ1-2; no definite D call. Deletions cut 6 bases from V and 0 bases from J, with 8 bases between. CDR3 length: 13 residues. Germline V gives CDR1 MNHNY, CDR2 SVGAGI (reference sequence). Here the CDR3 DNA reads TGTGCCAGCAGCCCGGGTGCTAACTATGGCTACACCTTC. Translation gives CASSPGANYGYTF.

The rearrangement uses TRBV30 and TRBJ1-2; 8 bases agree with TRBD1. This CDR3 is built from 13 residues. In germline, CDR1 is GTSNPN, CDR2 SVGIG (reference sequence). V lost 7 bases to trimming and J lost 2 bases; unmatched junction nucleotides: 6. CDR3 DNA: TGTGCCTTGGGCACAGGGGGGAACTATGGCTACACCTTC. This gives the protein CALGTGGNYGYTF.

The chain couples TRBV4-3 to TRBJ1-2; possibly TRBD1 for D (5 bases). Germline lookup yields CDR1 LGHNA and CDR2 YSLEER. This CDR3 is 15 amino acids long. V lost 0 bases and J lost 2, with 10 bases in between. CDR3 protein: CASSQDWGVNYGYTF. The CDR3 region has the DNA TGCGCCAGCAGCCAAGATTGGGGGGTGAACTATGGCTACACCTTC.

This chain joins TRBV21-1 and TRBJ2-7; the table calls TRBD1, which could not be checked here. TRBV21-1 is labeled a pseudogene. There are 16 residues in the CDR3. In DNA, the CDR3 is TGTGCCAGCAGCAAAAGAACCGGGACAGGGGCAGGCGAGCAGTACTTC. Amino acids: CASSKRTGTGAGEQYF.

This CDR3 is CASSIFHRANYGYTF. DNA for the CDR3: TGTGCCAGTAGTATATTTCACCGAGCTAACTATGGCTACACCTTC. V is TRBV19 and J is TRBJ1-2; no definite D call. The germline CDR1 and CDR2 sequences are LNHDA and SQIVND (reference sequence). The V gene lost 2 bases and the J gene lost 0 bases, with 10 bases spanning the gap. The CDR3 has 15 residues.

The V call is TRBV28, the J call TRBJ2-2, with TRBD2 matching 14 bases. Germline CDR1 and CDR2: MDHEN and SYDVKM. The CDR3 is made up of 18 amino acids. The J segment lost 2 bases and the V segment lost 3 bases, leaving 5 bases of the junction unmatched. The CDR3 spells CASSLLGLAGDNTGELFF. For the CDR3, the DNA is TGTGCCAGCAGTTTGTTGGGACTAGCGGGGGATAACACCGGGGAGCTGTTTTTT.

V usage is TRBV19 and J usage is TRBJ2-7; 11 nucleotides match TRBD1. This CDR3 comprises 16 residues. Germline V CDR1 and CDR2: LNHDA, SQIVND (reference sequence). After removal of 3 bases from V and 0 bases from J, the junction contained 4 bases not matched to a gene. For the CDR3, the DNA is TGTGCCAGTAGTATGGATGGGACAGGGGGCTCCTACGAGCAGTACTTC. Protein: CASSMDGTGGSYEQYF.